The next 26 T cell receptor beta chains were all read from a single sample in a study of T cell clones after liver transplantation (dated by TCRdb to the late 2010s). These receptors lack a known antigen. Alloreactive TCRbeta sequences were defined by sequencing of proliferating CFSE-low cells from the MLR. Libraries came from the immunoSEQ multiplex PCR assay. Drawn from immuneACCESS, this table holds only the in-frame rearrangements with V and J called that TCRdb kept. Clones are partly lost; checked studies trace under half to an unresolved V gene and leave the rest unexplained. This sample gives under 1,500 clones in total; over 30% of them show up just once. The ten largest clones take up around 30% of the sample. The material sequenced was CD4+ T cells from cultured PBMCs. The receptors stem from a human patient who received a liver transplant. Following a transplant, a fraction of the T cells may be traceable to the graft donor.

In this sample, this clone is medium-sized. The chain links TRBV28 to TRBJ2-7; 7 nucleotides agree with TRBD1. The trim removed 3 bases at V and 3 bases at J, leaving 8 bases unmatched. The CDR3 runs 15 residues. Germline V CDR1 and CDR2: MDHEN, SYDVKM. In DNA form, the CDR3 reads TGTGCCAGCAGTTTTGGTGGACAGGCCCTCTACGAGCAGTACTTC. As protein: CASSFGGQALYEQYF.

V gene TRBV11-2 combines with J gene TRBJ1-3, with D possibly matching TRBD1 (5 bases). Germline CDR1 and CDR2: SGHAT and FQNNGV. V lost 4 bases to trimming and J lost 3 bases, with 16 bases between them. The CDR3 sequence is 16 residues long. CDR3: CASSSLRVLSGNTIYF. The DNA for the CDR3 is TGTGCCAGCAGCTCCCTCAGGGTATTGAGTGGAAACACCATATATTTT.

On this clone itself: A read error is possible here, since a much larger clone lies one base away. This rearrangement joins TRBV6-5 to TRBJ1-1; possible D gene TRBD1, 6 bases. The germline V and J ends were trimmed by 6 bases and 2 bases, with 16 bases remaining between them. Germline V lookup: CDR1 MNHEY, CDR2 SVGAGI. The CDR3 is made up of 15 amino acids. In nucleotides, the CDR3 is TGTGCCAGCAGCCCTTTCTCAGGGGCTAACACTGAAGCTTTCTTT. It translates to CASSPFSGANTEAFF.

J is TRBJ1-1 and V is TRBV27, with 7 bases lining up with TRBD1. Trimming removed 6 bases from V and 1 base from J; junction bases left unmatched: 5. The CDR3 is 14 amino acids. CDR1 and CDR2 (germline): MNHEY, SMNVEV (reference sequence). This CDR3 is CASRTDRPNTEAFF. The CDR3 coding sequence is TGTGCCAGCAGAACGGACAGGCCGAACACTGAAGCTTTCTTT.

The chain recombines TRBV6-4 with TRBJ2-3, with 11 bases aligning to TRBD2. After removal of 0 bases from V and 4 bases from J, the junction contained 0 bases not matched to a gene. Germline V CDR1 and CDR2: MRHNA, SNTAGT. The CDR3 loop spans 15 amino acids. CDR3 region: CASSDSSGGADTQYF. CDR3 coding DNA: TGTGCCAGCAGTGACTCTAGCGGGGGGGCAGATACGCAGTATTTT.

This clone ranks as medium-sized. V is TRBV5-6 and J is TRBJ1-5, with D tentatively TRBD1 (6 bases). The CDR3 is made up of 15 amino acids. The V end was cut by 4 bases, the J end by 4 bases, with 15 bases between. Germline assignment: CDR1 SGHDT and CDR2 YYEEEE. This chain's CDR3 is CASSIRGHQNQPQHF. The DNA for the CDR3 is TGTGCCAGCAGCATACGGGGACATCAAAATCAGCCCCAGCATTTT.

By share of the sample, this clone is medium-sized (0.01 to 0.1%). The rearrangement links TRBV18 to TRBJ1-5; 12 bases map to TRBD1. V was pared by 3 bases and J by 1 base, with 1 base of the junction left unmatched. This CDR3 has 16 amino acids. Germline V gene sequence: CDR1 KGHSH, CDR2 LQKENI. The chain's CDR3 is CASSPGQGASNQPQHF. As DNA, the CDR3 is TGTGCCAGCTCACCGGGACAGGGGGCGAGCAATCAGCCCCAGCATTTT.

This clone came up a few times. This chain links TRBV10-1 with TRBJ1-1; 9 bases agree with TRBD1. V trimming: 0 bases; J trimming: 5 bases; junction bases outside the gene matches: 4. CDR3 length: 15 residues. Germline CDR1 and CDR2: WNHNN and SYGVQD (reference sequence). CDR3 bases: TGCGCCAGCAGTGAGTCGGCGGACAGGGGAACTGAAGCTTTCTTT. It specifies CASSESADRGTEAFF.

This clone was seen just once. The V gene is TRBV9, the J gene TRBJ2-3; the match to TRBD2 covers 9 bases. V lost 0 bases to trimming and J lost 6 bases; unmatched junction nucleotides: 5. The germline V gene encodes CDR1 SGDLS and CDR2 YYNGEE. The CDR3 has 15 amino acids. The CDR3 DNA is TGTGCCAGCAGCGTAGGTAATAGCGGGGGTGATACGCAGTATTTT. Translation gives CASSVGNSGGDTQYF.

This clone is medium-sized by share. V and J are TRBV5-6 and TRBJ1-6; 9 bases are shared with TRBD1. The CDR3 contains 16 residues. Germline V gene data show CDR1 as SGHDT and CDR2 as YYEEEE. J gave up 10 bases and V 4 bases, and 12 bases lay outside the gene matches. The CDR3 sequence: CASSPNYDRGDSPLHF. In DNA, the CDR3 is TGTGCCAGCAGCCCAAACTATGACAGGGGGGACTCACCCCTCCACTTT. Full variable domain (remainder filled in from reference TRBV5-6 and TRBJ1-6): DAGVTQSPTHLIKTRGQQVTLRCSPKSGHDTVSWYQQALGQGPQFIFQYYEEEERQRGNFPDRFSGHQFPNYSSELNVNALLLGDSALYLCASSPNYDRGDSPLHFGNGTRLTVT.

This chain uses TRBV5-4 with TRBJ2-3; D might be TRBD1 (5 bases). Per the germline V gene, CDR1 is SGHNT and CDR2 is YYREEE (reference sequence). V was cut by 0 bases and J by 1 base, with 12 bases left in between. CDR3 length: 16 amino acids. Written as DNA, the CDR3 is TGTGCCAGCAGCTTGGTGGGCAGGGCTCGCACAGATACGCAGTATTTT. This translates into CASSLVGRARTDTQYF.

This clone showed up just a few times. This rearrangement joins TRBV5-1 to TRBJ2-1; D might be TRBD1 (6 bases). Germline lookup yields CDR1 SGHRS and CDR2 YFSETQ. V was trimmed by 1 base and J by 11 bases, leaving 19 bases between them. The CDR3 is made up of 15 amino acids. The CDR3 sequence: CASSLRTGFTIKQFF. The CDR3 DNA reads as TGCGCCAGCAGCTTGCGCACAGGGTTCACGATTAAGCAGTTCTTC.

By its share, this clone is medium-sized. The CDR3 DNA reads TGTGCCAGCAGCGTAGCCCATCCGGGGGGCACAGATACGCAGTATTTT. It translates to CASSVAHPGGTDTQYF. The rearrangement links TRBV9 to TRBJ2-3; D possibly corresponds to TRBD2 (6 bases). Germline-derived CDR1 and CDR2 are SGDLS and YYNGEE. Trimming took 0 bases from V and 1 from J, leaving 12 bases between them. The CDR3 runs 16 residues.

This clone was recorded a few times. The chain joins TRBV10-3 to TRBJ2-3; a possible D gene is TRBD1 (6 bases). V dropped 6 bases and J dropped 1 base, with 8 bases sitting between them. The germline V gene encodes CDR1 ENHRY and CDR2 SYGVKD. The CDR3 covers 13 residues. The CDR3 region is CAIRPGGTDTQYF. In DNA, the CDR3 is TGTGCCATCAGGCCAGGGGGCACAGATACGCAGTATTTT.

The chain couples TRBV7-9 to TRBJ1-1; the D gene is possibly TRBD1 (6 bases). The CDR3 covers 15 residues. Germline lookup yields CDR1 SEHNR and CDR2 FQNEAQ (reference sequence). V lost 1 base and J lost 5, with 14 bases in between. The CDR3 loop is CASSLGGGQRTEAFF. The CDR3 nucleotides read TGTGCCAGCAGCTTAGGGGGGGGGCAGAGGACTGAAGCTTTCTTT.

This chain joins TRBV5-1 and TRBJ2-7; D is possibly TRBD1 (6 bases). V lost 5 bases and J lost 7, with 16 bases in between. The germline V gene encodes CDR1 SGHRS and CDR2 YFSETQ. The CDR3 has 13 amino acids. The DNA for the CDR3 is TGCGCCAGCAGGATTGGGGGCGCGGTGGAGCAGTACTTC. The encoded protein is CASRIGGAVEQYF.

Of note for this clone: The junction differs from germline at one of its ends, possibly a read error. The V gene is TRBV5-1, the J gene TRBJ1-6, with 10 bases matching TRBD1. Per germline, CDR1 SGHRS and CDR2 YFSETQ. The CDR3 covers 15 residues. In nucleotides, the CDR3 is TGTGCCAGCAGCTTGGACAGGGGGAGGTATTCACCCCTCCACTTT. Translation gives CASSLDRGRYSPLHF.

The chain has TRBV11-1 and TRBJ2-7; possible D gene TRBD1, 5 bases. Germline lookup yields CDR1 SGHAT and CDR2 FQDESV (reference sequence). Between the trimmed V and J ends, which lost 0 bases and 7 bases, there was a span of 10 bases. This CDR3 comprises 13 residues. The CDR3 bases are TGTGCCAGCAGCTTAGCAAGGGCAGGGGAGCAGTACTTC. Translation: CASSLARAGEQYF.

The genes are TRBV7-8 and TRBJ2-7; TRBD1 is a possible D gene (5 bases). The CDR3 extends over 15 amino acids. Trimming shortened V by 1 base and J by 6 bases, and 16 bases separated the two germline ends. From germline, CDR1 is SGHVS and CDR2 FQNEAQ. The CDR3, as DNA: TGTGCCAGCAGCTTAGGAGTTAAGGGGATTAGCGAGCAGTACTTC. Protein: CASSLGVKGISEQYF.

V is TRBV14 and J is TRBJ2-1; TRBD1 matches 8 bases. Germline V gene lookup returns CDR1 SGHDN and CDR2 FVKESK. V shed 3 bases and J 8 bases; nucleotides not matched to a gene: 12. This CDR3 region has 16 residues. CDR3 in DNA: TGTGCCAGCAGCCAGACGAGGACAGGGTTCCACGATGAGCAGTTCTTC. Translated: CASSQTRTGFHDEQFF.

Relative to its sample, this clone is large. The V call is TRBV27, the J call TRBJ2-5, with 8 nucleotides matching TRBD2. CDR3 size: 14 residues. With V trimmed by 7 bases and J by 7 bases, 11 bases remained unmatched. The germline V gene has CDR1 MNHEY and CDR2 SMNVEV (reference sequence). DNA for the CDR3: TGTGCCAGCACCTCGGGGGGGCGCCTCTCGACCCAGTACTTC. Its protein product is CASTSGGRLSTQYF.

This clone was counted between two and nine times. This sequence joins TRBV18 and TRBJ1-6, with 9 bases that match TRBD1. This CDR3 contains 16 residues. The trim removed 6 bases at V and 6 bases at J, leaving 9 bases unmatched. Germline V gene sequence: CDR1 KGHSH, CDR2 LQKENI. The CDR3 is CASSPAGTGPNSPLHF. DNA for the CDR3: TGTGCCAGCTCTCCCGCGGGGACAGGGCCTAATTCACCCCTCCACTTT.

The chain employs TRBV7-2 and TRBJ2-3; D is uncertain. Trimming removed 3 bases from V and 0 bases from J, with 10 bases in between. The V gene's germline CDR1 is SGHTA and CDR2 FQGNSA. The CDR3 is 15 amino acids. CDR3: CASSLAVLSTDTQYF. Written as DNA, the CDR3 is TGTGCCAGCAGCTTGGCGGTCCTGAGCACAGATACGCAGTATTTT.

In its sample, this clone is medium-sized. The chain couples TRBV18 to TRBJ2-7, with 11 bases identical to TRBD1. V shed 1 base, J shed 5 bases, and the junction held 1 base outside the gene matches. The CDR3 loop spans 14 amino acids. Germline-derived CDR1 and CDR2 are KGHSH and LQKENI. CDR3 amino acids: CASSPQGQGDEQYF. The CDR3, as DNA: TGTGCCAGCTCACCACAGGGACAGGGGGACGAGCAGTACTTC.

The chain has TRBV14 and TRBJ2-1, with a possible D match to TRBD2 (6 bases). In germline, CDR1 is SGHDN, CDR2 FVKESK. V shed 6 bases and J shed 1 base, with 10 bases lying between them. This CDR3 has 14 residues. CDR3 DNA sequence: TGTGCCAGCAGTCGGGGGAGGTCCTACAATGAGCAGTTCTTC. Encoded protein: CASSRGRSYNEQFF. The full variable domain, completed using reference TRBV14 and TRBJ2-1, is EAGVTQFPSHSVIEKGQTVTLRCDPISGHDNLYWYRRVMGKEIKFLLHFVKESKQDESGMPNNRFLAERTGGTYSTLKVQPAELEDSGVYFCASSRGRSYNEQFFGPGTRLTVL.

The chain carries TRBV18 and TRBJ1-2, with TRBD1 identical over 7 bases. Trimming removed 3 bases from V and 8 bases from J; junction bases left unmatched: 12. There are 15 residues in the CDR3. CDR1 is KGHSH and CDR2 is LQKENI in the germline V gene. The CDR3 loop reads CASSPPQGGGGGYTF. Written as DNA, the CDR3 is TGTGCCAGCTCACCCCCCCAGGGGGGAGGTGGCGGCTACACCTTC.